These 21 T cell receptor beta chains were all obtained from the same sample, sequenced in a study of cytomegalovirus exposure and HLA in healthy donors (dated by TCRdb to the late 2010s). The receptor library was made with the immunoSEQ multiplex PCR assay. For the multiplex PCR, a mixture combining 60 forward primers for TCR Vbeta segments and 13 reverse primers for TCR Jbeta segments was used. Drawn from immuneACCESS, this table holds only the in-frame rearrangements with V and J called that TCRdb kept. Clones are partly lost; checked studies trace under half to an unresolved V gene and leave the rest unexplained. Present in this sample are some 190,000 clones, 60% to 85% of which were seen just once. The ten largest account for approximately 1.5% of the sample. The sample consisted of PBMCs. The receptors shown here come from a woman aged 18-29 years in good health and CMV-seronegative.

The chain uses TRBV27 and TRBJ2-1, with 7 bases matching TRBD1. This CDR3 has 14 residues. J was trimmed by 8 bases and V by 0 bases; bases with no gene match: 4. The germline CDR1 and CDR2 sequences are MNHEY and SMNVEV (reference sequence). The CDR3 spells CASSLSRQGHEQFF. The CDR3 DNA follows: TGTGCCAGCAGTTTATCTCGACAGGGCCATGAGCAGTTCTTC.

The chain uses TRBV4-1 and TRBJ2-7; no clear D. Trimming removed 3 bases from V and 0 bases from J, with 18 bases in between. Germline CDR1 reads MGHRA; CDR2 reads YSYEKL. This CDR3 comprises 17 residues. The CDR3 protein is CASSHRAAADPSYEQYF. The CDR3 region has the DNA TGCGCCAGCAGCCACCGTGCGGCGGCAGACCCCTCCTACGAGCAGTACTTC.

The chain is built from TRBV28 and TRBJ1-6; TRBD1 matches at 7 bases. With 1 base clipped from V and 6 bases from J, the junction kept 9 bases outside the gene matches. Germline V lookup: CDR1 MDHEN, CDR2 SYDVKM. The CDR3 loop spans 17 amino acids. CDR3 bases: TGTGCCAGCAGTTTATCCCCGGGACAGTCCGTTAATTCACCCCTCCACTTT. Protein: CASSLSPGQSVNSPLHF.

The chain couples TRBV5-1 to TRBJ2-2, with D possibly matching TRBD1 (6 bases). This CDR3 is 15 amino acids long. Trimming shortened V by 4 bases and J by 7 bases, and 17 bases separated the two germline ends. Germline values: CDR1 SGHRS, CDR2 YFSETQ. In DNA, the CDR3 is TGCGCCAGCAGCAACGCAGGGGCCAGGGGCGGGGAGCTGTTTTTT. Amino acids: CASSNAGARGGELFF.

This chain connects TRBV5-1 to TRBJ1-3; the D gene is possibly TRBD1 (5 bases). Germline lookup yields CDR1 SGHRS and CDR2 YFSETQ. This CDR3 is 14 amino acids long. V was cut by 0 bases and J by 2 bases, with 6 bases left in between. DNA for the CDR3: TGCGCCAGCAGCTTGGCGGGGGCTGGAAACACCATATATTTT. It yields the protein CASSLAGAGNTIYF.

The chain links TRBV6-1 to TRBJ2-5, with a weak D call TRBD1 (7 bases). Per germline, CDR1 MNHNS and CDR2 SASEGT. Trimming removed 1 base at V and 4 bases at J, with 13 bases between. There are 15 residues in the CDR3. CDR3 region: CASSEGGAGGETQYF. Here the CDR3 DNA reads TGTGCCAGCAGTGAAGGGGGGGCAGGGGGAGAGACCCAGTACTTC.

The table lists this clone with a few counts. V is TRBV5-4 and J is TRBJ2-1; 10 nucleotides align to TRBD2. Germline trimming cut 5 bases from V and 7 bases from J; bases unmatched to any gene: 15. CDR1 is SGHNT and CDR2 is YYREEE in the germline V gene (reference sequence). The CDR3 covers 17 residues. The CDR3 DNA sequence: TGTGCCAGCAGGCCAGACCTCACTAGCGGGAATGAGAATGAGCAGTTCTTC. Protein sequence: CASRPDLTSGNENEQFF.

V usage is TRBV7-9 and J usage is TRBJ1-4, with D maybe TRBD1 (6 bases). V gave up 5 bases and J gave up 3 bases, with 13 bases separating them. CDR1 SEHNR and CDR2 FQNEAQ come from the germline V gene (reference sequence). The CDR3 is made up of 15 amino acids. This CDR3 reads CASSRIQGANEKLFF. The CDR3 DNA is TGTGCCAGCAGCCGGATACAGGGAGCTAATGAAAAACTGTTTTTT.

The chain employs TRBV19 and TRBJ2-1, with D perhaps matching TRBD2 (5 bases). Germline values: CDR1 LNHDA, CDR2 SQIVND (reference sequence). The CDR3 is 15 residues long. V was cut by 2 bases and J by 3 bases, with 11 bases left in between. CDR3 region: CASSIMSGFYNEQFF. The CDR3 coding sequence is TGTGCCAGTAGTATAATGTCGGGGTTCTACAATGAGCAGTTCTTC.

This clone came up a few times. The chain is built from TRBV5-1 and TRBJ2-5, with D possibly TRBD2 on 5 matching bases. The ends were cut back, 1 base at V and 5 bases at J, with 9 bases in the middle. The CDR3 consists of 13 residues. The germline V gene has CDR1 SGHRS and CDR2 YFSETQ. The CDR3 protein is CASSLRLSETQYF. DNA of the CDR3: TGCGCCAGCAGCTTGCGACTATCGGAGACCCAGTACTTC.

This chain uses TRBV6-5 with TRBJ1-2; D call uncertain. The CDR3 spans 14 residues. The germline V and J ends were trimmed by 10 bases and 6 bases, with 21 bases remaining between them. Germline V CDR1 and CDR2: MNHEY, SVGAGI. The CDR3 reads CAILPTRALHGYTF. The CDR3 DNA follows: TGTGCCATCCTACCCACGAGGGCGCTCCATGGCTACACCTTC.

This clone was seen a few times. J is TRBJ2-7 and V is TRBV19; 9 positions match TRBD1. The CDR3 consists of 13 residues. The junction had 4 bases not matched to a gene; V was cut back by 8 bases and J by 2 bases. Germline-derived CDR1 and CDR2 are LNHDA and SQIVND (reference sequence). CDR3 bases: TGTGCCAGTCGGGACAGGGCGACCTACGAGCAGTACTTC. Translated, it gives CASRDRATYEQYF.

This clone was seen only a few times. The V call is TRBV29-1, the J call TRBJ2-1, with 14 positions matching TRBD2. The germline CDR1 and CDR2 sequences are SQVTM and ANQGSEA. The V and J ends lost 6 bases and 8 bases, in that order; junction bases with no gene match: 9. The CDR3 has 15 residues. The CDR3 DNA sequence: TGCAGCGTGGTCGGACTAGCGGGAGGTACGTATGAGCAGTTCTTC. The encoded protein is CSVVGLAGGTYEQFF.

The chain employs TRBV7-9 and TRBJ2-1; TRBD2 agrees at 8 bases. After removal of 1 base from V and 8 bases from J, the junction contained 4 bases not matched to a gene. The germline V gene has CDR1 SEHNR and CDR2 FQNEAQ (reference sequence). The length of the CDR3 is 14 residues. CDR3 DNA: TGTGCCAGCAGCTTAGAACGGGGGGGAGATGAGCAGTTCTTC. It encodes CASSLERGGDEQFF.

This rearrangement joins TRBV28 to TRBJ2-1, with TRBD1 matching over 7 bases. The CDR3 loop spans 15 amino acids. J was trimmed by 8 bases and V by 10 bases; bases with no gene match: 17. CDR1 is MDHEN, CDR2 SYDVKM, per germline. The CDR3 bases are TGTGCCACCACCTATACGACAGGGAGCTTGGATGAGCAGTTCTTC. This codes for CATTYTTGSLDEQFF.

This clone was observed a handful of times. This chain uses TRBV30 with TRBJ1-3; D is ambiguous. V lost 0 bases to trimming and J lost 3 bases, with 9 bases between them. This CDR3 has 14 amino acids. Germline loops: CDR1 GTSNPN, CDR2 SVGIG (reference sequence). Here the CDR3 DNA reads TGTGCCTGGAGTGTAACTGCAGGTGGAAACACCATATATTTT. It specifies CAWSVTAGGNTIYF.

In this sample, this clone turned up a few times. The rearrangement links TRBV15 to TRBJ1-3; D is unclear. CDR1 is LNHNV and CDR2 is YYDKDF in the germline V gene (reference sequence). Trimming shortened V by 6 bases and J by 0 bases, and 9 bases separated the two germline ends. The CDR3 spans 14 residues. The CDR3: CATRPSSSGNTIYF. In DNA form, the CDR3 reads TGTGCCACCAGACCCTCTAGCTCTGGAAACACCATATATTTT. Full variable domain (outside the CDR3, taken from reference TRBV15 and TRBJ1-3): DAMVIQNPRYQVTQFGKPVTLSCSQTLNHNVMYWYQQKSSQAPKLLFHYYDKDFNNEADTPDNFQSRRPNTSFCFLDIRSPGLGDTAMYLCATRPSSSGNTIYFGEGSWLTVV.

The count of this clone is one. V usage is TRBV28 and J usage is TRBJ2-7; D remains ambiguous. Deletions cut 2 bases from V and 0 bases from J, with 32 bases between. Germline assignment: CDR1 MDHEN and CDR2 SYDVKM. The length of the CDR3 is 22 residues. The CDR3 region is CASSLRSLTSWVSTVSSYEQYF. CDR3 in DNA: TGTGCCAGCAGTTTACGGTCACTGACATCTTGGGTTAGTACAGTAAGCTCCTACGAGCAGTACTTC.

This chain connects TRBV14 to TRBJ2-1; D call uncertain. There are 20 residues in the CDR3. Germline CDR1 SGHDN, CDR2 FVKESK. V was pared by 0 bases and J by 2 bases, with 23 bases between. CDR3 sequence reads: CASSQDSPGLLPLPYNEQFF. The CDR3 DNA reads TGTGCCAGCAGCCAAGATTCTCCGGGTCTCCTGCCCCTCCCCTACAATGAGCAGTTCTTC.

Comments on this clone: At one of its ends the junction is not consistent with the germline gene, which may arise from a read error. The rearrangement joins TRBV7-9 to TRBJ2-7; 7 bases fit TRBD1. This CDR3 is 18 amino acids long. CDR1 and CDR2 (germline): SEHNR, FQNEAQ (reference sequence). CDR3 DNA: TGTTCCAGCAGCAACCACCCTCCGACAGGGCGGCAACCCTACGAGCAGTACTTC. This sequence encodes CSSSNHPPTGRQPYEQYF. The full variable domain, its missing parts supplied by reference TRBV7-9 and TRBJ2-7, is DTGVSQNPRHKITKRGQNVTFRCDPISEHNRLYWYRQTLGQGPEFLTYFQNEAQLEKSRLLSDRFSAERPKGSFSTLEIQRTEQGDSAMYLCSSSNHPPTGRQPYEQYFGPGTRLTVT.

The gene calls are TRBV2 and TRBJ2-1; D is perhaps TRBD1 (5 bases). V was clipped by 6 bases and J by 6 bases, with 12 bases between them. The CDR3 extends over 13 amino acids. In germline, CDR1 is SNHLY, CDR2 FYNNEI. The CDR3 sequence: CASRDRKSNEQFF. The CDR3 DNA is TGTGCCAGCAGAGACAGAAAAAGCAATGAGCAGTTCTTC.